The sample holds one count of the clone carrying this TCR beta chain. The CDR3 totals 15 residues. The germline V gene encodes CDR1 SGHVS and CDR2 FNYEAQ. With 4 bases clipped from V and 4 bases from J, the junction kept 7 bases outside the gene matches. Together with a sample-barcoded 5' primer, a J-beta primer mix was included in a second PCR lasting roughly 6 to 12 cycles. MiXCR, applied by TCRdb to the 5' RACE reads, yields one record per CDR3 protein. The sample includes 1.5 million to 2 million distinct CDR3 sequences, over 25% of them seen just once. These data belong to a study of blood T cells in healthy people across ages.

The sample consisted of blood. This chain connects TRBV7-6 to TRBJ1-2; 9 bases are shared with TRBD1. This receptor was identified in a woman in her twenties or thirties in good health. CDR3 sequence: CASSSSTGGSYGYTF. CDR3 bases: TGTGCCAGCAGCTCCTCGACAGGGGGTAGCTATGGCTACACCTTC.